This T cell receptor (beta chain) was recovered during a study of blood T cell repertoires in COVID-19. At the level of the study: The United States, Italy and Spain were the sources of the acute and convalescent COVID-19 samples.

TCRdb's table, derived via immunoSEQ multiplex PCR, lists solely in-frame clones and lacks some. The sample has 250,000 to 300,000 clones, approximately 88% seen once. This sequence originates from a middle-aged woman who had recovered from COVID-19. Sequencing was performed on PBMCs or T cells enriched from blood (not recorded which).

This CDR3 reads CASSLTVSYNEQFF. As DNA, the CDR3 is TGTGCCAGCAGCTTAACAGTCTCCTACAATGAGCAGTTCTTC. The chain has TRBV7-9 and TRBJ2-1; D gene ambiguous. CDR1 SEHNR and CDR2 FQNEAQ come from the germline V gene (reference sequence). This CDR3 contains 14 residues. V gave up 2 bases and J gave up 0 bases, with 5 bases separating them.